This T cell receptor (beta chain) was sequenced in a study of control samples from healthy donors and cancer patients (dated by TCRdb to about 2020). Taken from the germline V gene (reference sequence), the CDR1 and CDR2 loops are SGHAT and FQDESV. V and J lose 2 bases and 8 bases, and a span of 13 bases separates them. Measured from the cysteine to the phenylalanine, the CDR3 is 15 residues long. Only the CDR3 portion is preserved as DNA: 45 bases, with reading frame beginning at the first base. Remarks on this clone: Which antigen it targets is not known. No quality values exist for individual bases; no much larger clone is one base distant.

Library method: the immunoSEQ multiplex PCR assay. Held by TCRdb, this immuneACCESS table contains in-frame sequences only and omits some clones. Under half of the omission traces to an unresolved V gene where checked; the cause of the rest is unknown. The table for this sample lists over 110,000 clones; more than 90% of them were counted only once. The top ten clonotypes cover over 9% of the sample. The TCR sequence derives from a man between 25 and 39 years old in good health. Material: blood. The chain is made from TRBV11-1 and TRBJ1-6, and possibly TRBD1, on 5 matching bases. The bases read TGTGCCAGCAGCTTAACCGGGACTTCTTATTCACCCCTCCACTTT. Its protein reads: CASSLTGTSYSPLHF.